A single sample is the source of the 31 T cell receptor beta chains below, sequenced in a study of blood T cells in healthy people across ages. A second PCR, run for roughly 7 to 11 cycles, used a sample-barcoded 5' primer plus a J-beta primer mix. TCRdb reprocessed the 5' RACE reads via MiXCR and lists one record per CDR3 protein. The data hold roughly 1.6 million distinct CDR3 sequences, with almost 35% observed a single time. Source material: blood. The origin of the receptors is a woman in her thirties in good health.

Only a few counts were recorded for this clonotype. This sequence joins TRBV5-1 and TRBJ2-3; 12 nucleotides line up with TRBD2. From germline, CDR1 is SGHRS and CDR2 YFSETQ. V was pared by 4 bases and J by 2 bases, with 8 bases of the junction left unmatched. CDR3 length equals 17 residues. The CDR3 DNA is TGCGCCAGCAGCCAGCGACTAGCGGGGGAGCTCACAGATACGCAGTATTTT. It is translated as CASSQRLAGELTDTQYF.

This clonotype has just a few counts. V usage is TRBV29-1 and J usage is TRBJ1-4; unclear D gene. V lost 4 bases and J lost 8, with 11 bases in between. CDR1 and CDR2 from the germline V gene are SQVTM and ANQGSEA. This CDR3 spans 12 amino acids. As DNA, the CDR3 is TGCAGCGTTGTCGCGCAGGAAGAAAAACTGTTTTTT. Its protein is CSVVAQEEKLFF.

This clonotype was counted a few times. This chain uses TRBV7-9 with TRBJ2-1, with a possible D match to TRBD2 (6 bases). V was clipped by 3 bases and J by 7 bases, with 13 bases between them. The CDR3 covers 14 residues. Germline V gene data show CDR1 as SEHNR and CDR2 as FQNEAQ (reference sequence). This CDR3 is CASSFTPGGNEQFF. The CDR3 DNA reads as TGTGCCAGCAGCTTCACCCCTGGGGGGAATGAGCAGTTCTTC.

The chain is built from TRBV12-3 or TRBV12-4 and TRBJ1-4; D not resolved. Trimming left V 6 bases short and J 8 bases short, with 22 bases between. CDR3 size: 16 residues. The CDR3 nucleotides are TGTGCCAGCAGCCCCTTTGATGAGCCCGGTCGGGAAAAACTGTTTTTT. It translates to CASSPFDEPGREKLFF.

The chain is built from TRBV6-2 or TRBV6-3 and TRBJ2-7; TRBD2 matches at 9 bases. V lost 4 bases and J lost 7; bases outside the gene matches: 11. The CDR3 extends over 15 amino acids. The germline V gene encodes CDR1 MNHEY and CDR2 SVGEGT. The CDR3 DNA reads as TGTGCCAGCAGTTCCCAGCGGGGGGCCACCTTGGAGCAGTACTTC. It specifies CASSSQRGATLEQYF.

The chain's CDR3 is CASGRAGVVDTQYF. Here the CDR3 DNA reads TGTGCCAGCGGGCGAGCGGGGGTAGTAGATACGCAGTATTTT. The chain carries TRBV27 and TRBJ2-3, with 8 bases lining up with TRBD2. This CDR3 spans 14 amino acids. V was pared by 8 bases and J by 5 bases, with 9 bases of the junction left unmatched. Germline assignment: CDR1 MNHEY and CDR2 SMNVEV (reference sequence).

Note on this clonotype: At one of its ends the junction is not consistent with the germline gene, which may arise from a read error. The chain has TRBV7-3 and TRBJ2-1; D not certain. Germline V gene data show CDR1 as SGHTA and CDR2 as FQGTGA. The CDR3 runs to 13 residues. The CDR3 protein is CASSAQTRGEKFF. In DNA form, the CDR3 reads TGTGCCAGCAGCGCTCAGACGAGAGGTGAGAAGTTCTTC.

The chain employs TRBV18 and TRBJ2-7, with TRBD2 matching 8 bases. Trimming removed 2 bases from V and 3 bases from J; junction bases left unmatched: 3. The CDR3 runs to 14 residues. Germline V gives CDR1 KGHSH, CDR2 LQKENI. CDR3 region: CASSPSSGNYEQYF. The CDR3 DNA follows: TGTGCCAGCTCACCAAGTAGCGGGAACTACGAGCAGTACTTC.

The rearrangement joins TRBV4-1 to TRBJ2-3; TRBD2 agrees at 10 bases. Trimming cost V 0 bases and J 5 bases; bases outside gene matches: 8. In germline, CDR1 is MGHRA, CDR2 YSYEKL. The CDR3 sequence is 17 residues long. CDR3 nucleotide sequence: TGCGCCAGCAGCCAAGAGGCTAGCGGGAGTGAGTTAGATACGCAGTATTTT. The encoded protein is CASSQEASGSELDTQYF.

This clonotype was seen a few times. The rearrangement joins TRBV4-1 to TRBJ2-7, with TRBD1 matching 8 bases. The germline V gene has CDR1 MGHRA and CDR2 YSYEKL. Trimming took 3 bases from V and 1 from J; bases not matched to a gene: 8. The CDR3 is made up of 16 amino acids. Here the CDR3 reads CASSQGPRDRSYEQYF. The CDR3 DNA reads TGCGCCAGCAGCCAGGGCCCCCGGGACAGGTCCTACGAGCAGTACTTC.

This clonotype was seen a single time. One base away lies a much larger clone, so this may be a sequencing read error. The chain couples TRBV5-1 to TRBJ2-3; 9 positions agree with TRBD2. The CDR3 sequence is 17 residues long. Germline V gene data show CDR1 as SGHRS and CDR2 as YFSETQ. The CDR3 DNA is TGCGCCAGCAGCTTGGTGGGACTAGGGACTAGCACAGATGCGCAGTATTTT. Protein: CASSLVGLGTSTDAQYF.

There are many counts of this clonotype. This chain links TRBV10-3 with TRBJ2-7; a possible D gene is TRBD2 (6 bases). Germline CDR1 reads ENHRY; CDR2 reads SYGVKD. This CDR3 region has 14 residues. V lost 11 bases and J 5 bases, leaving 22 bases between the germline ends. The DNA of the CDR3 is TGTGCCGGGGCGGAGACTAGAAATTACGACGAGCAGTACTTC. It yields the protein CAGAETRNYDEQYF.

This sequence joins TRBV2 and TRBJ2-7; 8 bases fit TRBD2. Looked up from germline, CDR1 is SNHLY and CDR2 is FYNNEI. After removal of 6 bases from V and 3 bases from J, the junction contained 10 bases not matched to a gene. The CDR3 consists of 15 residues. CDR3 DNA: TGTGCCAGCAGGGACAAGCGGGGGCCGCTCTACGAGCAGTACTTC. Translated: CASRDKRGPLYEQYF.

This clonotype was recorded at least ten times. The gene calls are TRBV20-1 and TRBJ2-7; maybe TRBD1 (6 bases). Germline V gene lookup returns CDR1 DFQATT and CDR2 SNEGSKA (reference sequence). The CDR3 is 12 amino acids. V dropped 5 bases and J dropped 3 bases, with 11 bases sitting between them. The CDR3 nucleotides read TGCAGTGCTCGACAGGCCGACTACGAGCAGTACTTC. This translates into CSARQADYEQYF.

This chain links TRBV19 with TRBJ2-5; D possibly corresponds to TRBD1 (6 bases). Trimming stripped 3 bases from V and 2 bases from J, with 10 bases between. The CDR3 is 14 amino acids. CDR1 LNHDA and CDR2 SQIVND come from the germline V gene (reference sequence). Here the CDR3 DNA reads TGTGCCAGTAGTATTGGGACACCTCAAGAGACCCAGTACTTC. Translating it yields CASSIGTPQETQYF.

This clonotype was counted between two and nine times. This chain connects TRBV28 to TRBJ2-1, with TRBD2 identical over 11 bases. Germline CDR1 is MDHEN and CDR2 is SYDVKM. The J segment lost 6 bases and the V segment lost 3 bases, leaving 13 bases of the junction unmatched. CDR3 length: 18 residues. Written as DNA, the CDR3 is TGTGCCAGCAGTTTGGGGGGAATTAGCGGGAGGGCCCTCAATGAGCAGTTCTTC. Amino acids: CASSLGGISGRALNEQFF.

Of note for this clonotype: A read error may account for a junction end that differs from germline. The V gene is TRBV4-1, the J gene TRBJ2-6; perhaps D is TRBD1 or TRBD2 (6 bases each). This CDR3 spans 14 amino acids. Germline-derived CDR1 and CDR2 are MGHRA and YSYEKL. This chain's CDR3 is CASSQFRGVNVPTF. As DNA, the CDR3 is TGCGCCAGCAGCCAATTTAGGGGGGTCAACGTCCCGACTTTC.

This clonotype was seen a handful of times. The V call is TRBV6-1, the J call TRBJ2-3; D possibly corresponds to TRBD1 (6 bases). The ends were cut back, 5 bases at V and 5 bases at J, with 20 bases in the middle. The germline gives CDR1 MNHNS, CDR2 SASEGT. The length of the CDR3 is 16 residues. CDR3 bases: TGTGCCAGCAGTTCTTCCGGGACACGACGCGGAGATACGCAGTATTTT. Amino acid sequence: CASSSSGTRRGDTQYF.

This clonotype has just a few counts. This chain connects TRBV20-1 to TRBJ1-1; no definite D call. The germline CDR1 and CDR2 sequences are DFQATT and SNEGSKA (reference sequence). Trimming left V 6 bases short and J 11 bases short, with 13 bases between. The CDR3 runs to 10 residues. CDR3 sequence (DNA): TGCAGTGCACTGATGATAGGGGCTTTCTTT. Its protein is CSALMIGAFF.

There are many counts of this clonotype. CDR3 sequence (DNA): TGCGCCAGCAGAGGCGCAACCATCTATGGCTACACCTTC. It translates to CASRGATIYGYTF. This rearrangement joins TRBV4-1 to TRBJ1-2; the D is unclear. Trimming left V 6 bases short and J 4 bases short, with 12 bases between. CDR3 length equals 13 residues. CDR1 MGHRA and CDR2 YSYEKL come from the germline V gene.

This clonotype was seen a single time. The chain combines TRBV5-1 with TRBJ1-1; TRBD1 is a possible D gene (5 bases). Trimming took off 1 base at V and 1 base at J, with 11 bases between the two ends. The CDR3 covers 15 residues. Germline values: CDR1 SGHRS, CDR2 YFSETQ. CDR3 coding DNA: TGCGCCAGCAGCTTGATTGGGGGGTCGAACACTGAAGCTTTCTTT. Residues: CASSLIGGSNTEAFF.

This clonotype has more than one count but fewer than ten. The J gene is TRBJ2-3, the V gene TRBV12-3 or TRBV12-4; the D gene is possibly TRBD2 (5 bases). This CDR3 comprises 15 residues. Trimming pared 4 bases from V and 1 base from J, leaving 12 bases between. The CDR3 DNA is TGTGCCAGCAGTTCCGGGGTAATGGGCACAGATACGCAGTATTTT. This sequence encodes CASSSGVMGTDTQYF.

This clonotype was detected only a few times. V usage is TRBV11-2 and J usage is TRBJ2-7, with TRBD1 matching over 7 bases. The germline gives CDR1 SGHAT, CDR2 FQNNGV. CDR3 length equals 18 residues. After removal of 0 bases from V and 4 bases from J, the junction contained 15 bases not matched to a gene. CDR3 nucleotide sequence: TGTGCCAGCAGCTTAGATGTGGCCGGGACAGCGGTCCCTTACGAGCAGTACTTC. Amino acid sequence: CASSLDVAGTAVPYEQYF.

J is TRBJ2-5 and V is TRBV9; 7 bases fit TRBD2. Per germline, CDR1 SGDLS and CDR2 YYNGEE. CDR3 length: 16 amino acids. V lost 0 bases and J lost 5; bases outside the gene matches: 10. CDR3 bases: TGTGCCAGCAGCGTAGAGGACGGGAGGTGGGGGGAGACCCAGTACTTC. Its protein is CASSVEDGRWGETQYF.

This CDR3 reads CASSTDGVSYNEQFF. CDR3 DNA sequence: TGCGCCAGCAGTACGGACGGGGTCTCCTACAATGAGCAGTTCTTC. This chain connects TRBV5-1 to TRBJ2-1, with a possible D match to TRBD2 (5 bases). V was trimmed by 5 bases and J by 0 bases, leaving 12 bases between them. This CDR3 spans 15 amino acids. CDR1 is SGHRS, CDR2 YFSETQ, per germline.

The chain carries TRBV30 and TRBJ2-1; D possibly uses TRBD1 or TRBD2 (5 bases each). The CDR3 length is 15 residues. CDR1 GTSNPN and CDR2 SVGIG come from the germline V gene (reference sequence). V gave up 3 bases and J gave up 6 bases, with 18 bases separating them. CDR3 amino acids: CAWSPGTPRVNEQFF. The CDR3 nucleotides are TGTGCCTGGAGCCCGGGGACCCCAAGGGTCAATGAGCAGTTCTTC.

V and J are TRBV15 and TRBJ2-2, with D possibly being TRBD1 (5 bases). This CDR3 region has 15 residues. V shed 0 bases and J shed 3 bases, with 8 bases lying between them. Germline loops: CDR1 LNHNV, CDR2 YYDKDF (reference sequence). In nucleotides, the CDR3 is TGTGCCACCAGCAGAGACAGGGCTTACACCGGGGAGCTGTTTTTT. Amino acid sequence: CATSRDRAYTGELFF.

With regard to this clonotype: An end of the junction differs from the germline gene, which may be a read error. The CDR3, as DNA: TGTGCCAGCACCGAGCGGGGACAGATTTCTAACTACGGCTACACCTTC. This sequence encodes CASTERGQISNYGYTF. This sequence joins TRBV2 and TRBJ1-2, with 7 positions matching TRBD1. This CDR3 is 16 amino acids long. Germline assignment: CDR1 SNHLY and CDR2 FYNNEI.

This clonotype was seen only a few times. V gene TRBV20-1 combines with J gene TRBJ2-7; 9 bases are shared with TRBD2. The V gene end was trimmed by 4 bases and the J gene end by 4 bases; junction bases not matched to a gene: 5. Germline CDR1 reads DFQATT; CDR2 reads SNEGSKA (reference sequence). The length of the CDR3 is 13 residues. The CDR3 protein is CSAMAGGRYEQYF. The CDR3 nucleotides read TGCAGTGCTATGGCGGGGGGGCGGTACGAGCAGTACTTC.

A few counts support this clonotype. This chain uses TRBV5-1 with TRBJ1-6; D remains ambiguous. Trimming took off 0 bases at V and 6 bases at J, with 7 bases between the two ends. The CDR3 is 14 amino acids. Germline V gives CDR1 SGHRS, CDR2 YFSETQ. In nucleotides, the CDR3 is TGCGCCAGCAGCTTGGATAAGGTTAATTCACCCCTCCACTTT. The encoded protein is CASSLDKVNSPLHF.

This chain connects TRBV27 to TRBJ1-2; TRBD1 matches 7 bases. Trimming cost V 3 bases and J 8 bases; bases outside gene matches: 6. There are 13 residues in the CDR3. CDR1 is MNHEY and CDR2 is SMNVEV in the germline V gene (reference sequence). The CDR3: CASSFQTGSGYTF. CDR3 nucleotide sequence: TGTGCCAGCAGTTTCCAGACAGGGAGCGGCTACACCTTC.